This T cell receptor beta chain was profiled in a study of blood T cell repertoires in COVID-19. Overall study context: Sample material is recorded as cDNA or gDNA derived from T cells, B-cell-depleted T cells, or PBMCs.

This table comes from immunoSEQ multiplex PCR, and its TCRdb copy is limited to in-frame clones, with some not included. The sample has around 200,000 clones, about 85% seen once. The V gene lost 6 bases and the J gene lost 5 bases, with 14 bases spanning the gap. Germline-derived CDR1 and CDR2 are MDHEN and SYDVKM. The CDR3 runs to 14 residues. The chain uses TRBV28 and TRBJ2-1, with D possibly TRBD2 on 5 matching bases. The material sequenced was peripheral blood. The receptor was isolated from a woman of 80 years or more with acute or convalescent COVID-19. In DNA form, the CDR3 reads TGTGCCAGCAGCGTAGGTGGGAGCAACAATGAGCAGTTCTTC. Translated: CASSVGGSNNEQFF.